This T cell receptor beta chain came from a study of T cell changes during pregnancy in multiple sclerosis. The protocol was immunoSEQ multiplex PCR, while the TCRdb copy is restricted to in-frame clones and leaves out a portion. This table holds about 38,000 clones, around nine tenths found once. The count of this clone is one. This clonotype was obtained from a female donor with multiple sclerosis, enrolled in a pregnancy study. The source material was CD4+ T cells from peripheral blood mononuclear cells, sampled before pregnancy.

CDR3 bases: TGTGCCAGTAGGGATACAGGGACCGTCCTTAGCTACACCTTC. Amino acid sequence: CASRDTGTVLSYTF. The rearrangement uses TRBV19 and TRBJ1-2; D may be TRBD1 (6 bases). Germline CDR1 is LNHDA and CDR2 is SQIVND (reference sequence). Trimming pared 6 bases from V and 9 bases from J, leaving 20 bases between. The CDR3 sequence is 14 residues long. Supplemented by reference TRBV19 and TRBJ1-2, the full variable domain reads DGGITQSPKYLFRKEGQNVTLSCEQNLNHDAMYWYRQDPGQGLRLIYYSQIVNDFQKGDIAEGYSVSREKKESFPLTVTSAQKNPTAFYLCASRDTGTVLSYTFGSGTRLTVV.